The rows below give T cell receptor beta chains drawn from one sample of a study of CD8 T cells in Susac syndrome. TCRdb called the immunoSEQ multiplex PCR reads again in MiXCR, with one record for every CDR3 protein. The table has about 240,000 distinct CDR3 sequences, 90% to 97% seen once. The source material was CD4+ T cells from PBMCs. Receptors originate from a human donor with Susac syndrome. The CDR3 runs from the conserved cysteine through the conserved F or W. Each record gives: clone size, J gene, V gene, D gene, CDR3 DNA, CDR3 protein. The D gene is left open where the match is weak. Clone size is not always given. Where it is, it says once, few, many or a class for expanded clones.

clone size: -
J gene: TRBJ2-5
V gene: TRBV5-4
D gene: -
CDR3 DNA: TGTGCCAGCAGCCTGTCCCGTGAAGCCCTCCAAGAGACCCAGTACTTC
CDR3 protein: CASSLSREALQETQYF

clone size: -
J gene: TRBJ2-1
V gene: TRBV18
D gene: -
CDR3 DNA: TGTGCCAGCTCACCAACCGAAATGTGGAATGAGCAGTTCTTC
CDR3 protein: CASSPTEMWNEQFF

clone size: -
J gene: TRBJ2-2
V gene: TRBV7-8
D gene: -
CDR3 DNA: TGTGCCAGCAGTTCCTCCTCCGGGGAGCTGTTTTTT
CDR3 protein: CASSSSSGELFF

clone size: -
J gene: TRBJ2-7
V gene: TRBV13
D gene: TRBD2
CDR3 DNA: TGTGCCAGCAGCTCCGGACTAGCGGGGCCCCCTGCCTACGAGCAGTACTTC
CDR3 protein: CASSSGLAGPPAYEQYF

clone size: -
J gene: TRBJ1-4
V gene: TRBV29-1
D gene: -
CDR3 DNA: TGCAGCGTTGAAAAGTTCGGGACTGGAGGCGGAAAACTGTTTTTT
CDR3 protein: CSVEKFGTGGGKLFF

clone size: -
J gene: TRBJ2-7
V gene: TRBV6-6
D gene: TRBD2
CDR3 DNA: TGTGCCAGCAGCCCCCCAACTAGCGGGGCCTCCGGGGAGCAGTACTTC
CDR3 protein: CASSPPTSGASGEQYF

clone size: -
J gene: TRBJ2-7
V gene: TRBV20-1
D gene: -
CDR3 DNA: TGCAGTGCGGGCCCCCGGACAGCATACGAGCAGTACTTC
CDR3 protein: CSAGPRTAYEQYF

clone size: -
J gene: TRBJ2-3
V gene: TRBV6-5
D gene: -
CDR3 DNA: TGTGCCAGCAGTGACGCCGCCAAGCAGTATTTT
CDR3 protein: CASSDAAKQYF

clone size: -
J gene: TRBJ1-1
V gene: TRBV6-2/TRBV6-3
D gene: TRBD1
CDR3 DNA: TGTGCCAGCAGCATAAACAGGGGGGTGATGAACACTGAAGCTTTCTTT
CDR3 protein: CASSINRGVMNTEAFF

clone size: -
J gene: TRBJ1-1
V gene: TRBV20-1
D gene: TRBD1
CDR3 DNA: TGCAGTGCTAGACCACCTGGCAGGGGGACTGAAGCTTTCTTT
CDR3 protein: CSARPPGRGTEAFF

clone size: once
J gene: TRBJ1-2
V gene: TRBV11-2
D gene: -
CDR3 DNA: TGTGCCAGCAGCCTACTCTGGGGATCGAACGGCTACACCTTC
CDR3 protein: CASSLLWGSNGYTF

clone size: few
J gene: TRBJ2-2
V gene: TRBV12-3/TRBV12-4
D gene: TRBD2
CDR3 DNA: TGTGCCAGCAGTTTAGCGGGAGGGACCGGGGAGCTGTTTTTT
CDR3 protein: CASSLAGGTGELFF

clone size: once
J gene: TRBJ2-6
V gene: TRBV4-1
D gene: TRBD1
CDR3 DNA: TGCGCCAGCAAAGCCCCGACAGGGGGCCCGGCTGGGGCCAACGTCCTGACTTTC
CDR3 protein: CASKAPTGGPAGANVLTF

clone size: few
J gene: TRBJ2-7
V gene: TRBV9
D gene: -
CDR3 DNA: TGTGCCAGCAGCGTAAGTTCGTCCCAGGGTGAGCAGTACTTC
CDR3 protein: CASSVSSSQGEQYF

clone size: -
J gene: TRBJ2-1
V gene: TRBV25-1
D gene: -
CDR3 DNA: TGTGCCAGCAGTCCGCACGGACTGGGGTCGAACAATGAGCAGTTCTTC
CDR3 protein: CASSPHGLGSNNEQFF

clone size: -
J gene: TRBJ2-1
V gene: TRBV11-1
D gene: TRBD2
CDR3 DNA: TGTGCCAGCAGCTCAGGACTAGCGGACGAGTACAATGAGCAGTTCTTC
CDR3 protein: CASSSGLADEYNEQFF

clone size: -
J gene: TRBJ1-1
V gene: TRBV30
D gene: TRBD1
CDR3 DNA: TGTGCCTGGAGTAGGAGGACAGGGGACACTGAAGCTTTCTTT
CDR3 protein: CAWSRRTGDTEAFF

clone size: -
J gene: TRBJ2-1
V gene: TRBV30
D gene: TRBD2
CDR3 DNA: TGTGCCTGGGGTGTATGGCGGGAGGGCTTCAATGAGCAGTTCTTC
CDR3 protein: CAWGVWREGFNEQFF

clone size: -
J gene: TRBJ1-5
V gene: TRBV4-2
D gene: -
CDR3 DNA: TGTGCCAGCAGCCAAGACCCCAACCGGGGTCAGCCCCAGCATTTT
CDR3 protein: CASSQDPNRGQPQHF

clone size: -
J gene: TRBJ2-6
V gene: TRBV5-1
D gene: -
CDR3 DNA: TGCGCCAGCAGTGTGCGGGCGGCTGGGGCCAACGTCCTGACTTTC
CDR3 protein: CASSVRAAGANVLTF

clone size: -
J gene: TRBJ1-1
V gene: TRBV7-9
D gene: -
CDR3 DNA: TGTGCCAGCAGCTCCGACTACTTGAACACTGAAGCTTTCTTT
CDR3 protein: CASSSDYLNTEAFF

clone size: -
J gene: TRBJ2-7
V gene: TRBV2
D gene: -
CDR3 DNA: TGTGCCAGCAGTGATGAGACACGGCCCTACGAGCAGTACTTC
CDR3 protein: CASSDETRPYEQYF

clone size: -
J gene: TRBJ2-7
V gene: TRBV7-3
D gene: -
CDR3 DNA: TGTGCCAGCAGCTTACACAGGGTTCCCAACGAGCAGTACTTC
CDR3 protein: CASSLHRVPNEQYF

clone size: -
J gene: TRBJ2-1
V gene: TRBV20-1
D gene: TRBD2
CDR3 DNA: TGCAGTGTACAGGGTCTAGCGGGAGGGCCCAATGAGCAGTTCTTC
CDR3 protein: CSVQGLAGGPNEQFF

clone size: once
J gene: TRBJ2-7
V gene: TRBV28
D gene: -
CDR3 DNA: TGTGCCAGCAGTCTTCTGGGGCCTCCCTACGAGCAGTACTTC
CDR3 protein: CASSLLGPPYEQYF

clone size: -
J gene: TRBJ1-3
V gene: TRBV9
D gene: TRBD1
CDR3 DNA: TGTGCCAGCAGCGAGCGGACAGGGATCTCTGGAAACACCATATATTTT
CDR3 protein: CASSERTGISGNTIYF

clone size: -
J gene: TRBJ2-1
V gene: TRBV29-1
D gene: TRBD2
CDR3 DNA: TGCAGCGTTGTGGCGGGAGGGTCCTACAATGAGCAGTTCTTC
CDR3 protein: CSVVAGGSYNEQFF

clone size: -
J gene: TRBJ2-6
V gene: TRBV7-9
D gene: -
CDR3 DNA: TGTGCCAGCCCAACCAGACCTGGGGCCAACGTCCTGACTTTC
CDR3 protein: CASPTRPGANVLTF

clone size: -
J gene: TRBJ2-2
V gene: TRBV2
D gene: -
CDR3 DNA: TGTGCCAGCAGTCCCAACCCGGCTTTGTATAGCACCGGGGAGCTGTTTTTT
CDR3 protein: CASSPNPALYSTGELFF

clone size: -
J gene: TRBJ2-7
V gene: TRBV4-1
D gene: -
CDR3 DNA: TGCGCCAGCAGCCAAGAAGGAACGACAGGCCTTCTCCCCTTC
CDR3 protein: CASSQEGTTGLLPF

clone size: -
J gene: TRBJ1-2
V gene: TRBV5-8
D gene: -
CDR3 DNA: TGTGCCAGCAGCGACAGGCTAGGTTATGGCTACACCTTC
CDR3 protein: CASSDRLGYGYTF

clone size: -
J gene: TRBJ2-6
V gene: TRBV18
D gene: -
CDR3 DNA: TGTGCCAGCTCACCATCCCCTGCCATCTCTGGGGCCAACGTCCTGACTTTC
CDR3 protein: CASSPSPAISGANVLTF

clone size: -
J gene: TRBJ2-1
V gene: TRBV11-2
D gene: TRBD1
CDR3 DNA: TGTGCCAGCAGCATAGGGACAGGGGCCTACAATGAGCAGTTCTTC
CDR3 protein: CASSIGTGAYNEQFF

clone size: -
J gene: TRBJ2-3
V gene: TRBV20-1
D gene: -
CDR3 DNA: TGCAGTGCTAGAGGTCCCGTGGGAGATACGCAGTATTTT
CDR3 protein: CSARGPVGDTQYF

clone size: -
J gene: TRBJ1-2
V gene: TRBV21-1
D gene: -
CDR3 DNA: TGTGCCAGCAGCATCCAGACAGGGGATGAGAGCGGCTACACCTTC
CDR3 protein: CASSIQTGDESGYTF

clone size: -
J gene: TRBJ1-5
V gene: TRBV28
D gene: TRBD1
CDR3 DNA: TGTGCCAGCAGTCGGCCCCGGGGACAGGGATGGAATCAGCCCCAGCATTTT
CDR3 protein: CASSRPRGQGWNQPQHF

clone size: -
J gene: TRBJ1-1
V gene: TRBV30
D gene: -
CDR3 DNA: TGTGCCTGGAGTGGTACACTAGAAGGGCGAGCTTTCTTT
CDR3 protein: CAWSGTLEGRAFF

clone size: -
J gene: TRBJ2-1
V gene: TRBV18
D gene: TRBD2
CDR3 DNA: TGTGCCAGCTCACCTCGTGCGGGAGATCGACAGTTCTTC
CDR3 protein: CASSPRAGDRQFF

clone size: -
J gene: TRBJ2-7
V gene: TRBV3-1
D gene: -
CDR3 DNA: TGTGCCAGCAGCCAAAAGGAAACAACCGAGCAGTACTTC
CDR3 protein: CASSQKETTEQYF

clone size: -
J gene: TRBJ1-1
V gene: TRBV30
D gene: -
CDR3 DNA: TGTGCCTGGAGTGTAAGTGGGCCCTTTGCGGCTTTCTTT
CDR3 protein: CAWSVSGPFAAFF

clone size: -
J gene: TRBJ2-7
V gene: TRBV29-1
D gene: TRBD1
CDR3 DNA: TGCAGCGTTGAAATTTACAGGGGGTACGAGCAGTACTTC
CDR3 protein: CSVEIYRGYEQYF